This T cell receptor beta chain was sequenced during a study of CD8+ T cells in alopecia areata. Overall study context: Tofacitinib ran 6 to 18 months, followed by 6 months off drug.

Points on this clone: Its antigen remains unidentified.

J gave up 5 bases and V 4 bases, and 6 bases lay outside the gene matches. The CDR3 has 13 amino acids. CDR1 is SQVTM and CDR2 is ANQGSEA in the germline V gene. Sequencing used cDNA as its template, made by extracting RNA and reverse transcribing it. Profiled with immunoSEQ multiplex PCR; TCRdb holds only in-frame clones, not every one. Here the sample spans over 150,000 clones, around 60% being singletons. Notes on the study in general: Compared with mice, patients displayed less clear TCR sharing, possibly for HLA-related reasons. Lesional tissue from the scalp (especially in alopecia totalis/universalis) showed higher clonality than normal scalp.

The chain uses TRBV29-1 and TRBJ2-3; 7 bases agree with TRBD1. Sequencing used CD4+ T cells sorted from blood, obtained at week 0. This clonotype was obtained from a human donor with alopecia areata. This chain's CDR3 is CSVGSQGRDTQYF. The CDR3 DNA reads TGCAGCGTTGGATCACAGGGGAGAGATACGCAGTATTTT.